This note documents a single TCR beta chain sequence. Its antigen is as yet unknown. The CDR3 is made up of 16 amino acids. Looked up from germline, CDR1 is MNHEY and CDR2 is SMNVEV (reference sequence). Trimming cost V 5 bases and J 4 bases, with 18 bases left between them. Extraction of RNA preceded its reverse transcription into cDNA, which served as the sequencing template. The table came from immunoSEQ multiplex PCR; TCRdb's copy has only in-frame clones and leaves some out. Altogether more than 100,000 clones are present, around 86% being singletons, with the ten largest covering 11%. The data were obtained in a study of CD8+ T cells in alopecia areata. General study results and limits: Normal-skin resident alphabeta T cells also appear among scalp sample sequences. One nonresponder makes the tie between baseline CD8+ expansion and response uncertain.

Stated treatment: oral pan-JAK inhibitor, 5-10 mg twice daily. The sequencing here drew on CD8+ T cells sorted from blood, taken between weeks 30 and 35, from a patient treated with tofacitinib. The V and J genes are TRBV27 and TRBJ2-1; the D call may be TRBD1 or TRBD2 (6 bases each). The TCR was taken from a human donor with alopecia areata. The CDR3 DNA reads TGTGCCAGCAGTCCGCCGGGGGCATCAGGATACAATGAGCAGTTCTTC. Translated, it gives CASSPPGASGYNEQFF.